The clone carrying this T cell receptor beta chain has just a few counts. Its antigen is currently unknown. The CDR3 is 17 amino acids. Trimming removed 3 bases from V and 3 bases from J, with 18 bases in between. Germline V CDR1 and CDR2: SGHTA, FQGNSA. This record belongs to a study of blood T cells in healthy people across ages. Donors were systemically healthy Caucasian individuals from Russia aged roughly 6 to 100 years. RNA extraction gave at least 5 micrograms of total RNA per sample. Combining a sample-barcoded 5' primer with a J-beta primer mix, a second PCR ran for roughly 6 to 12 cycles. TCRdb itself ran the 5' RACE reads through MiXCR, one entry per CDR3 protein. The sample holds approximately 820,000 distinct CDR3 sequences, about 42% seen once. General study results and limits: Per million T cells, the diversity of TCR beta decreased roughly linearly as age advanced.

Sequencing was carried out using blood. The receptor's source is a man aged 55 to 69 in good health. The V and J genes are TRBV7-2 and TRBJ2-1; TRBD2 is a possible D gene (6 bases). CDR3 sequence: CASSFDASGGNYNEQFF. In nucleotides, the CDR3 is TGTGCCAGCAGCTTCGATGCCTCCGGGGGAAACTACAATGAGCAGTTCTTC.